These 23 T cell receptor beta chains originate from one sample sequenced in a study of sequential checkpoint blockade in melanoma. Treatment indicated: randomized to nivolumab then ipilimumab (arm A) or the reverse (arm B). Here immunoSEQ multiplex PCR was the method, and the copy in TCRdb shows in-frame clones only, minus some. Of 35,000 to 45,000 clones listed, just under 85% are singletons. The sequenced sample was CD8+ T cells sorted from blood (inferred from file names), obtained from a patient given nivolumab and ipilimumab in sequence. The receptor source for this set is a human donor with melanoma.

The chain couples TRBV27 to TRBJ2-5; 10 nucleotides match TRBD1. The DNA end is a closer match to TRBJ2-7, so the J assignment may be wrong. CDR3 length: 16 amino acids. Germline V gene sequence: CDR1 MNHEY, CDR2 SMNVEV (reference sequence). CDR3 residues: CASSSILSGTGDEQYF. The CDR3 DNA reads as TGTGCCAGCAGTTCGATCTTATCCGGGACAGGGGACGAGCAGTACTTC.

CDR3 nucleotide sequence: TGTGCCAGCAGCCAAAAGACAGGGTTGATCGACGAGCAGTACTTC. This codes for CASSQKTGLIDEQYF. The rearrangement joins TRBV4-2 to TRBJ2-7; TRBD1 aligns across 7 bases. V lost 2 bases, J lost 5 bases, and 9 bases stayed unmatched. The CDR3 covers 15 residues. Per germline, CDR1 LGHNA and CDR2 YNFKEQ.

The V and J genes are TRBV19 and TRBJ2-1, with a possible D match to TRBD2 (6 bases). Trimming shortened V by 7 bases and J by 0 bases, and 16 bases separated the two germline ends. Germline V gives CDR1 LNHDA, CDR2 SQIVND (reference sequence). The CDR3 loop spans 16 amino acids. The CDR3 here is CASTLGTRSSYNEQFF. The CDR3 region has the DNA TGTGCCAGTACCCTCGGGACTCGGAGCTCCTACAATGAGCAGTTCTTC. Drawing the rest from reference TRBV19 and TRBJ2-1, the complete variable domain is DGGITQSPKYLFRKEGQNVTLSCEQNLNHDAMYWYRQDPGQGLRLIYYSQIVNDFQKGDIAEGYSVSREKKESFPLTVTSAQKNPTAFYLCASTLGTRSSYNEQFFGPGTRLTVL.

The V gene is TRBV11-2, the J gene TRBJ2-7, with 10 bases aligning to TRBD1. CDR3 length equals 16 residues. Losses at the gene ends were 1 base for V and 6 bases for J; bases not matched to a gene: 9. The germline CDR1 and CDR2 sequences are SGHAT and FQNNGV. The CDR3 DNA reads TGTGCCAGCAGCTTAGGCCGGGACAGGGGTTTTGGCGAGCAGTACTTC. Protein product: CASSLGRDRGFGEQYF.

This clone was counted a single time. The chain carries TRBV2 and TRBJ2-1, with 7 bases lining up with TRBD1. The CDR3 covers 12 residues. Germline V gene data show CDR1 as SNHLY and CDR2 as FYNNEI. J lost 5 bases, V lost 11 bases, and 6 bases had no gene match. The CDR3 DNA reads TGTGCCTCCACCGGGACAGACAATGAGCAGTTCTTC. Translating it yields CASTGTDNEQFF.

The chain's CDR3 is CASTTPRLAAAPYNEQFF. The CDR3 bases are TGTGCCAGCACCACACCCCGGCTAGCGGCAGCCCCCTACAATGAGCAGTTCTTC. This chain uses TRBV27 with TRBJ2-1; 7 bases are a match to TRBD2. In germline, CDR1 is MNHEY, CDR2 SMNVEV (reference sequence). The CDR3 totals 18 residues. The V and J ends lost 7 bases and 2 bases, in that order; junction bases with no gene match: 17.

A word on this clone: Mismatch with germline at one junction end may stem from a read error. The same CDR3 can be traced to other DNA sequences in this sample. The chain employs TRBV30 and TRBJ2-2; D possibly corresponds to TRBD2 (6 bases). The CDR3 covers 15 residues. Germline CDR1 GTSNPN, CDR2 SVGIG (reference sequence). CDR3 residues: CAWSFSGVPGGELFF. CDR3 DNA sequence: TGTGCCTGGAGTTTTTCGGGGGTCCCTGGCGGGGAGCTGTTCTTT.

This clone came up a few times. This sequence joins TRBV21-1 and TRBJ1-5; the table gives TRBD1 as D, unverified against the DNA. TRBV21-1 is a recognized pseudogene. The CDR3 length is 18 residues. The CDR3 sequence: CASTPRAHRQGSNQPQHF. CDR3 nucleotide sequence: TGTGCCAGCACCCCCAGGGCCCATAGACAGGGGAGCAATCAGCCCCAGCATTTT.

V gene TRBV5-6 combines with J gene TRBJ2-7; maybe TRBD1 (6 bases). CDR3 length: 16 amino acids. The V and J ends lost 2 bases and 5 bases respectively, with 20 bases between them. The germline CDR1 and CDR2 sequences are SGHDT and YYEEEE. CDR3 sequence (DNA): TGTGCCAGCAGCTTAATGATTAACGTGGGGGCCCACGAGCAGTACTTC. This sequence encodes CASSLMINVGAHEQYF.

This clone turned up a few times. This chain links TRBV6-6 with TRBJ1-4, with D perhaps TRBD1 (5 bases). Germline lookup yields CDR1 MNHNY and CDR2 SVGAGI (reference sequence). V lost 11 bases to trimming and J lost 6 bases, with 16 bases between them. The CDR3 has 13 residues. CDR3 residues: CAATGLTYEKLFF. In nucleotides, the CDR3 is TGTGCCGCTACGGGACTCACTTATGAAAAACTGTTTTTT.

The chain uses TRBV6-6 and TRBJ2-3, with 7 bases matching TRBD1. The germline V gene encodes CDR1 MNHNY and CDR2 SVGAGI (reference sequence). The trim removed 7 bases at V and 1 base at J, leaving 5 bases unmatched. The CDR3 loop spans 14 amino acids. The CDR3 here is CASTEDRGTDTQYF. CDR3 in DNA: TGTGCCAGCACCGAAGACAGGGGCACAGATACGCAGTATTTT.

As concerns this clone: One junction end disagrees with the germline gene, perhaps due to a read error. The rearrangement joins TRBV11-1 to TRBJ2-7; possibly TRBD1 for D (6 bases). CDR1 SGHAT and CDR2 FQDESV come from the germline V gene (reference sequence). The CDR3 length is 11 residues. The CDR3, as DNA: TGTGCCAGCAGCCAACAGGGTCGCTTCCACTTC. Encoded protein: CASSQQGRFHF.

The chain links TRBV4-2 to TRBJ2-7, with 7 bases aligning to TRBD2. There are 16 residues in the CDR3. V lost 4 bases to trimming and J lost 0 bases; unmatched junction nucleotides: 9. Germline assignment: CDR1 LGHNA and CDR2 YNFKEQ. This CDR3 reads CASSRDPGLSSYEQYF. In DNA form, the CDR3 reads TGTGCCAGCAGCCGCGACCCGGGACTATCCTCCTACGAGCAGTACTTC.

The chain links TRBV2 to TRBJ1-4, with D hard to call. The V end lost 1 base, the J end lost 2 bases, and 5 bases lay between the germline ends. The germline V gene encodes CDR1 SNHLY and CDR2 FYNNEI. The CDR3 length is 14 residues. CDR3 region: CASSEDGTNEKLFF. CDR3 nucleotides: TGTGCCAGCAGTGAAGACGGTACTAATGAAAAACTGTTTTTT.

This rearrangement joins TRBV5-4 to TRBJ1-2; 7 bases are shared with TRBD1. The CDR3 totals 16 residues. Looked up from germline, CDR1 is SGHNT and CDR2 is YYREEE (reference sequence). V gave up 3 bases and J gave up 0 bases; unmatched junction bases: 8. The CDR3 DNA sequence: TGTGCCAGCAGCTCCCCGGGACAGAATTCTAACTATGGCTACACCTTC. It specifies CASSSPGQNSNYGYTF. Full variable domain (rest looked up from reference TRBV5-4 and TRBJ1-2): ETGVTQSPTHLIKTRGQQVTLRCSSQSGHNTVSWYQQALGQGPQFIFQYYREEENGRGNFPPRFSGLQFPNYSSELNVNALELDDSALYLCASSSPGQNSNYGYTFGSGTRLTVV.

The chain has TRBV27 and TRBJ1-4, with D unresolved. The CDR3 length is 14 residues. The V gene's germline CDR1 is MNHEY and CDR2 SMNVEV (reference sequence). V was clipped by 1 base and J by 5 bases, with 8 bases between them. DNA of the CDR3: TGTGCCAGCAGTTTATATCCCGGGAATGAAAAACTGTTTTTT. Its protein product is CASSLYPGNEKLFF.

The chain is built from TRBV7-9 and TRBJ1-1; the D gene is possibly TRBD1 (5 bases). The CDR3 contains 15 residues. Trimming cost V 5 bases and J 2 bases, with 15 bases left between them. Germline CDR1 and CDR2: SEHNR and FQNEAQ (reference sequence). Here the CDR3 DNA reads TGTGCCAGCAGCCTGGTTGCGGGACCCAACACTGAAGCTTTCTTT. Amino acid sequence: CASSLVAGPNTEAFF.

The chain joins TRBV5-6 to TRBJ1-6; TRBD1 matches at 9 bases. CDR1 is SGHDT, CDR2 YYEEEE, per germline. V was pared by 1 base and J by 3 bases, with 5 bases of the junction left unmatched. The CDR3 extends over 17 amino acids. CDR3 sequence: CASSLTGQGDYNSPLHF. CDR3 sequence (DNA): TGTGCCAGCAGCTTGACGGGACAGGGTGACTATAATTCACCCCTCCACTTT.

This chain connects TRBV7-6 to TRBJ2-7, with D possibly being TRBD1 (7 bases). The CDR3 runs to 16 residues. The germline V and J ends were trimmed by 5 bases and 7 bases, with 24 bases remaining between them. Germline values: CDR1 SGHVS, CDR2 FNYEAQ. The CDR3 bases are TGTGCCAGCAGCCCTACCTCACAGGGGACTCTCTGGGAGCAGTACTTC. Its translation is CASSPTSQGTLWEQYF.

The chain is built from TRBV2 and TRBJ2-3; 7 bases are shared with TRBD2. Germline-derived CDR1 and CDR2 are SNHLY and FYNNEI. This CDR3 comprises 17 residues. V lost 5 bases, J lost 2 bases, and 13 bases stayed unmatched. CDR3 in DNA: TGTGCCAGCAGTTTTTTCACGGCTAGCGGAGTCACAGATACGCAGTATTTT. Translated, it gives CASSFFTASGVTDTQYF.

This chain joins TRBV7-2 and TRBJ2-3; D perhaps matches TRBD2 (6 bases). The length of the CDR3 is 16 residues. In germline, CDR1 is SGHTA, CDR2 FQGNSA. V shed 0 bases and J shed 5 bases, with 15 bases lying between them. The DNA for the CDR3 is TGTGCCAGCAGCTTAGCGGGGGGAGGAGAGGGAGATACGCAGTATTTT. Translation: CASSLAGGGEGDTQYF.

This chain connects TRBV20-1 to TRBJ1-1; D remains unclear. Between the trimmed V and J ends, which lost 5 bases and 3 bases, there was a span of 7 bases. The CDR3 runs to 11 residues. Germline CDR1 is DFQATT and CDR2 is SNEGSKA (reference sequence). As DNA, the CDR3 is TGCAGTGCTCACACCTACACTGAAGCTTTCTTT. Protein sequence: CSAHTYTEAFF.

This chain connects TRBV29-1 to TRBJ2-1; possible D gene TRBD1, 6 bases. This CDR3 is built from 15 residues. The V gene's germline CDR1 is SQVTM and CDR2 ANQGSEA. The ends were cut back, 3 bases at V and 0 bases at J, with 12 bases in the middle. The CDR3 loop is CSVEVDSSSYNEQFF. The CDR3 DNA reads TGCAGCGTTGAGGTGGACAGTAGCTCCTACAATGAGCAGTTCTTC.